This TCR beta chain was captured by sequencing in a study of glioma-infiltrating T cells after dendritic cell vaccination. Only patients with spare fresh-frozen tumor and over two years of follow-up were included. Isocitrate dehydrogenase mutation was absent in all glioblastoma patients. Only in-frame clones appear in the TCRdb table, and some are missing; sequencing was by immunoSEQ multiplex PCR. The sample holds fewer than 50,000 clones, over 75% seen once. CDR1 is SGDLS, CDR2 YYNGEE, per germline. The trim removed 0 bases at V and 8 bases at J, leaving 5 bases unmatched. This CDR3 spans 15 amino acids.

The specimen was blood, collected before dendritic cell vaccination. This chain connects TRBV9 to TRBJ2-4; 10 bases line up with TRBD2. This TCR was recovered from a human donor with glioblastoma. Here the CDR3 DNA reads TGTGCCAGCAGCGTAGGTATAGCGGGGGGAGACATTCAGTACTTC. Translated: CASSVGIAGGDIQYF.